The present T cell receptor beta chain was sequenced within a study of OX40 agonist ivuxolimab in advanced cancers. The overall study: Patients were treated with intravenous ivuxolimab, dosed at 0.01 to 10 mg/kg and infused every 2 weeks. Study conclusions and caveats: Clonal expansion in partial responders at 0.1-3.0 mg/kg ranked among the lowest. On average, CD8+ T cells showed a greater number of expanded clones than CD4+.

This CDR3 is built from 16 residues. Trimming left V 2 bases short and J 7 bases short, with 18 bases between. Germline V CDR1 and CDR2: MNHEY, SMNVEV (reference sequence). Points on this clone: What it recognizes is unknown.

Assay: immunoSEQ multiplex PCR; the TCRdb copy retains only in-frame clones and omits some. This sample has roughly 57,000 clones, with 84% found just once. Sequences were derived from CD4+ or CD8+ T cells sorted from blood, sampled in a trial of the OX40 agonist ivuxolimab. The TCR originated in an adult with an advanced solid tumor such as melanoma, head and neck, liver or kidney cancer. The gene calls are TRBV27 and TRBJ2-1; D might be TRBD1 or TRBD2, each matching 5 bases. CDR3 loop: CASSLDPGTGLNEQFF. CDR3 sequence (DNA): TGTGCCAGCAGTTTAGACCCAGGGACGGGTTTAAATGAGCAGTTCTTC.